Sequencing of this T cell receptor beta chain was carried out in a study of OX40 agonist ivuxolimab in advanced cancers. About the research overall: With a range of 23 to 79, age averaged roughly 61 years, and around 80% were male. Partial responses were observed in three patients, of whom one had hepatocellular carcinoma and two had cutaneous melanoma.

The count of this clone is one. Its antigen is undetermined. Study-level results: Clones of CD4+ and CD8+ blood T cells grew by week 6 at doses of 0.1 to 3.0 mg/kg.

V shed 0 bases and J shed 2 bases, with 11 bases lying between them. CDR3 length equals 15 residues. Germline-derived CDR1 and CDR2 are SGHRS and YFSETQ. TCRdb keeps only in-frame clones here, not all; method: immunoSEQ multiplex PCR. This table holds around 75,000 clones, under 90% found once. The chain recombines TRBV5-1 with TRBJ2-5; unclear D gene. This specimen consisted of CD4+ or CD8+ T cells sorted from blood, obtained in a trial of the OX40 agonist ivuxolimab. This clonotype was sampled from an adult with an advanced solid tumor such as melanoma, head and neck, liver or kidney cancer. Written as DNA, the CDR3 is TGCGCCAGCAGCTTGGGTGGTCTAGAGCAAGAGACCCAGTACTTC. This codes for CASSLGGLEQETQYF.